This T cell receptor (beta chain) is drawn from a study of blood T cell repertoires in COVID-19. Study-level background: Sample material is recorded as cDNA or gDNA derived from T cells, B-cell-depleted T cells, or PBMCs.

Sequenced by immunoSEQ multiplex PCR; TCRdb stores in-frame clones only, minus some. The sample lists around 160,000 clones; roughly 90% were seen once. With 1 base removed from V and 6 bases from J, the gap between germline ends came to 19 bases. CDR1 LGHDT and CDR2 YNNKEL come from the germline V gene (reference sequence). The CDR3 has 17 residues. The chain combines TRBV3-1 (or the pseudogene TRBV3-2) with TRBJ2-1; perhaps TRBD2 as D (6 bases). Sequencing was done on a sample of peripheral blood. The receptor was derived from a man in his sixties with active or convalescent COVID-19. The CDR3 coding sequence is TGTGCCAGCAGCCAAGCAGTACGGTTAGACGGGAGCAATGAGCAGTTCTTC. Amino acids: CASSQAVRLDGSNEQFF.